The rows below give T cell receptor beta chains drawn from one sample of a study of cytomegalovirus exposure and HLA in healthy donors. Profiling relied on immunoSEQ multiplex PCR, and the TCRdb table lists in-frame clones only, not all of them. The data show 110,000 or so clones, just under 75% seen once. Sequenced: PBMCs. These receptors all come from a human donor in good health. Each CDR3 is given with its conserved first and last residue. D genes are given only for firm matches. Only some rows state a clone size, as once, few, many or a class for expanded clones.

abundance: -
d_gene: TRBD2
v_gene: TRBV6-6
len: 14
j_gene: TRBJ2-3
CDR3aa: CASSRTRGTDTQYF
CDR3nt: TGTGCCAGCAGCCGGACTAGGGGCACAGATACGCAGTATTTT

abundance: -
d_gene: TRBD1
v_gene: TRBV6-1
len: 18
j_gene: TRBJ1-4
CDR3aa: CASSEALGTGATNEKLFF
CDR3nt: TGTGCCAGCAGTGAAGCGCTGGGGACAGGCGCAACTAATGAAAAACTGTTTTTT

abundance: -
d_gene: -
v_gene: TRBV7-9
len: 15
j_gene: TRBJ2-7
CDR3aa: CASSLIGVSSYEQYF
CDR3nt: TGTGCCAGCAGCTTGATAGGGGTTAGCTCCTACGAGCAGTACTTC

abundance: -
d_gene: -
v_gene: TRBV29-1
len: 14
j_gene: TRBJ1-1
CDR3aa: CSVEGLFVNTEAFF
CDR3nt: TGCAGCGTTGAGGGGCTCTTCGTCAACACTGAAGCTTTCTTT

abundance: -
d_gene: TRBD1
v_gene: TRBV7-9
len: 12
j_gene: TRBJ2-3
CDR3aa: CASRTTGATQYF
CDR3nt: TGTGCCAGCAGAACGACAGGGGCTACGCAGTATTTT

abundance: few
d_gene: -
v_gene: TRBV6-4
len: 12
j_gene: TRBJ2-1
CDR3aa: CASSDQNNEQFF
CDR3nt: TGTGCCAGCAGTGACCAAAACAATGAGCAGTTCTTC

abundance: -
d_gene: -
v_gene: TRBV9
len: 14
j_gene: TRBJ1-1
CDR3aa: CASSPAHWNTEAFF
CDR3nt: TGTGCCAGCAGCCCCGCCCACTGGAACACTGAAGCTTTCTTT

abundance: -
d_gene: TRBD2
v_gene: TRBV18
len: 16
j_gene: TRBJ2-1
CDR3aa: CASSPSLGGAGNEQFF
CDR3nt: TGTGCCAGCTCACCGAGTCTTGGGGGAGCGGGGAATGAGCAGTTCTTC

abundance: few
d_gene: TRBD1
v_gene: TRBV4-1
len: 14
j_gene: TRBJ2-2
CDR3aa: CASRTGPNTGELFF
CDR3nt: TGCGCCAGCAGGACAGGGCCAAACACCGGGGAGCTGTTTTTT

abundance: few
d_gene: TRBD1
v_gene: TRBV28
len: 14
j_gene: TRBJ1-3
CDR3aa: CASSRTGQTNTIYF
CDR3nt: TGTGCCAGCAGCCGTACGGGACAGACAAACACCATATATTTT